This section outlines one T cell receptor (beta chain) sequence together with its context. Its antigen is unknown. Prepared libraries of TCR beta cDNA carried unique molecular identifiers. Researchers reported a few hundred thousand cDNA molecules coming from roughly 1 to 10 million T cells. TCRdb passed the PCR reads through MiXCR, listing each CDR3 protein once. The sample holds approximately 440,000 distinct CDR3 sequences, around 40% seen once. The germline CDR1 and CDR2 sequences are SQVTM and ANQGSEA. Trimming left V 7 bases short and J 5 bases short, with 17 bases between. CDR3 size: 13 residues. These data come from a study of post-analysis software for immune sequencing data. Across the whole study: Relapsing-remitting, secondary progressive and progressive-relapsing multiple sclerosis courses were included.

Study-level findings and limits: Normalized Chao1 diversity was significantly lower in multiple sclerosis patients than in controls. Four or five TRBV segments (TRBV5-6, TRBV5-1 and TRBV20-1 among them) occurred more frequently in patients than in controls. Samples prepared in the same batch strongly co-clustered by F measure.

The sequence derives from a girl aged 10-17 years with multiple sclerosis. Sequencing was carried out using blood. The rearrangement uses TRBV29-1 and TRBJ1-2; tentatively, D is TRBD1 (5 bases). In DNA, the CDR3 is TGCAGCGGGAGCGTGGGACTGCGGTATGGCTACACCTTC. Protein product: CSGSVGLRYGYTF.